The T cell receptor (beta chain) under discussion was sequenced for a study of cytomegalovirus exposure and HLA in healthy donors. Findings and caveats of the study: The likely explanation for a cluster of highly shared sequence variants was sequencing artifact.

The PCR contained 60 Vbeta and 13 Jbeta primers. TCRdb keeps only in-frame clones here, not all; method: immunoSEQ multiplex PCR. The sample carries 150,000 or so clones, 80% to 90% recorded once. As concerns this clone: Antigen unknown.

Participants comprised healthy donors of bone marrow. The V gene's germline CDR1 is MGHRA and CDR2 YSYEKL. The junction had 5 bases not matched to a gene; V was cut back by 4 bases and J by 7 bases. The CDR3 covers 14 residues. The clonotype originates from a woman between 18 and 29 years old in good health and CMV-seronegative. The rearrangement links TRBV4-1 to TRBJ2-7, with 12 bases aligning to TRBD2. The sequencing input was PBMCs. CDR3 amino acids: CASSPLAGGREQYF. In DNA form, the CDR3 reads TGCGCCAGCAGCCCTCTAGCGGGGGGGCGAGAGCAGTACTTC.